A selection of T cell receptor beta chains follows, all from one sample in a study of blood T cell repertoires in COVID-19. Only in-frame clones appear in the TCRdb table, and some are missing; sequencing was by immunoSEQ multiplex PCR. Of more than 400,000 clones in the sample, about 90% are singletons; the top ten hold 0.6% to 0.7%. Sequencing was carried out using PBMCs or T cells enriched from blood (not recorded which). All receptors come from a man between 18 and 29 years old who had recovered from COVID-19. Each CDR3 is given with its conserved first and last residue. The order of the fields is V gene, CDR3 protein.

v_gene: TRBV19; CDR3aa: CASNPRGQGASQPQHF
v_gene: TRBV10-1; CDR3aa: CASSPGLALPQYF
v_gene: TRBV5-5; CDR3aa: CASSLEHSSYEQYF
v_gene: TRBV25-1; CDR3aa: CASGQTNYGYTF
v_gene: TRBV4-1; CDR3aa: CASSQAPGGLLRTDTQYF
v_gene: TRBV29-1; CDR3aa: CSVRTGYRDQPQHF
v_gene: TRBV5-1; CDR3aa: CASSLGGSGEETQYF
v_gene: TRBV4-1; CDR3aa: CASSPKDSGNYEQYF
v_gene: TRBV6-1; CDR3aa: CASSESKGTGVNTEAFF
v_gene: TRBV4-1; CDR3aa: CASSQDRTGWAAFF
v_gene: TRBV5-1; CDR3aa: CASSLVGQGDEQFF
v_gene: TRBV12-3/TRBV12-4; CDR3aa: CASSTAYGYTF
v_gene: TRBV9; CDR3aa: CASSVSGGTKNSPLHF